This T cell receptor (beta chain) was observed in a study of blood T cell repertoires in COVID-19. From germline, CDR1 is SQVTM and CDR2 ANQGSEA. The V and J ends lost 2 bases and 4 bases respectively, with 5 bases between them. The length of the CDR3 is 11 residues. Generated by immunoSEQ multiplex PCR, the TCRdb table keeps only in-frame clones and is missing some. This sample has roughly 160,000 clones, with 70% to 90% found just once. Sequencing was performed on peripheral blood. The receptor was derived from an elderly woman with COVID-19, enrolled during active disease. The chain combines TRBV29-1 with TRBJ2-5, with a tentative D call TRBD1 (5 bases). CDR3: CSVEQGETQYF. In DNA, the CDR3 is TGCAGCGTTGAACAGGGAGAGACCCAGTACTTC.